The 18 T cell receptor beta chains listed next were all sequenced from one sample in a study of cytomegalovirus exposure and HLA in healthy donors. The PCR employed 60 Vbeta primers together with 13 Jbeta primers. This table comes from immunoSEQ multiplex PCR, and its TCRdb copy is limited to in-frame clones, with some not included. Here the sample spans 150,000 to 180,000 clones, approximately 79% being singletons. The sample consisted of PBMCs. These receptors were collected from a woman aged 45-65 years in good health and CMV-seropositive.

The rearrangement links TRBV5-6 to TRBJ2-3; 8 bases match TRBD2. Losses at the gene ends were 4 bases for V and 1 base for J; bases not matched to a gene: 5. Germline V gene data show CDR1 as SGHDT and CDR2 as YYEEEE. The CDR3 totals 15 residues. CDR3: CASSDGGAGTDTQYF. CDR3 nucleotide sequence: TGTGCCAGCAGCGACGGGGGGGCCGGCACAGATACGCAGTATTTT.

Here the CDR3 reads CAWSPGSGLGPDTQYF. In DNA form, the CDR3 reads TGTGCCTGGAGTCCAGGATCGGGACTAGGGCCAGATACGCAGTATTTT. The V and J genes are TRBV30 and TRBJ2-3; 8 bases agree with TRBD2. The CDR3 has 16 amino acids. Germline assignment: CDR1 GTSNPN and CDR2 SVGIG (reference sequence). J lost 4 bases, V lost 2 bases, and 11 bases had no gene match.

This sequence joins TRBV2 and TRBJ2-1, with D unresolved. The CDR3 covers 13 residues. V was clipped by 6 bases and J by 0 bases, with 6 bases between them. Germline V gene lookup returns CDR1 SNHLY and CDR2 FYNNEI. CDR3 DNA sequence: TGTGCCAGCAGAAGTAGCTCCTACAATGAGCAGTTCTTC. The encoded protein is CASRSSSYNEQFF. Combining the CDR3 with reference TRBV2 and TRBJ2-1 gives the whole variable domain EPEVTQTPSHQVTQMGQEVILRCVPISNHLYFYWYRQILGQKVEFLVSFYNNEISEKSEIFDDQFSVERPDGSNFTLKIRSTKLEDSAMYFCASRSSSYNEQFFGPGTRLTVL.

The chain joins TRBV28 to TRBJ1-4; D uncertain. Deletions cut 1 base from V and 6 bases from J, with 3 bases between. Germline V gene sequence: CDR1 MDHEN, CDR2 SYDVKM. The CDR3 consists of 12 residues. The CDR3 nucleotides are TGTGCCAGCAGTTTATCTGATGAAAAACTGTTTTTT. It specifies CASSLSDEKLFF.

The chain is built from TRBV7-9 and TRBJ2-1, with 9 positions matching TRBD1. With 4 bases clipped from V and 10 bases from J, the junction kept 8 bases outside the gene matches. This CDR3 region has 14 residues. Germline V gene lookup returns CDR1 SEHNR and CDR2 FQNEAQ (reference sequence). The CDR3 spells CASSSLTGGGEQFF. CDR3 in DNA: TGTGCCAGCAGCTCCTTAACAGGGGGCGGAGAGCAGTTCTTC. The full variable domain, its missing parts supplied by reference TRBV7-9 and TRBJ2-1, is DTGVSQNPRHKITKRGQNVTFRCDPISEHNRLYWYRQTLGQGPEFLTYFQNEAQLEKSRLLSDRFSAERPKGSFSTLEIQRTEQGDSAMYLCASSSLTGGGEQFFGPGTRLTVL.

The rearrangement uses TRBV5-1 and TRBJ1-1, with D possibly TRBD1 on 5 matching bases. This CDR3 is 13 amino acids long. Germline assignment: CDR1 SGHRS and CDR2 YFSETQ. Deletions cut 4 bases from V and 8 bases from J, with 15 bases between. For the CDR3, the DNA is TGCGCCAGCAGCATCCAAACAGACAGCGAAGCTTTCTTT. Translated: CASSIQTDSEAFF.

The V and J genes are TRBV7-9 and TRBJ2-3; no clear D gene. The CDR3 runs 13 residues. Between the trimmed V and J ends, which lost 7 bases and 1 base, there was a span of 9 bases. Germline CDR1 is SEHNR and CDR2 is FQNEAQ (reference sequence). The CDR3 reads CASISVRTDTQYF. The CDR3 nucleotides are TGTGCCAGCATAAGCGTCCGCACAGATACGCAGTATTTT. Using reference TRBV7-9 and TRBJ2-3 for the parts outside the CDR3, the full variable domain is DTGVSQNPRHKITKRGQNVTFRCDPISEHNRLYWYRQTLGQGPEFLTYFQNEAQLEKSRLLSDRFSAERPKGSFSTLEIQRTEQGDSAMYLCASISVRTDTQYFGPGTRLTVL.

The CDR3 protein is CASSPDMWSYEQYF. The DNA for the CDR3 is TGTGCCAGCAGCCCGGACATGTGGTCCTACGAGCAGTACTTC. The chain has TRBV5-4 and TRBJ2-7; a weak D match, TRBD1 (5 bases). The germline V and J ends were trimmed by 4 bases and 1 base, with 12 bases remaining between them. CDR3 length: 14 residues. CDR1 SGHNT and CDR2 YYREEE come from the germline V gene (reference sequence).

This chain links TRBV27 with TRBJ2-7; 13 nucleotides agree with TRBD2. This CDR3 spans 16 amino acids. CDR1 and CDR2 from the germline V gene are MNHEY and SMNVEV (reference sequence). J gave up 2 bases and V 5 bases, and 6 bases lay outside the gene matches. DNA for the CDR3: TGTGCCAGCAGTCCCCTGACTAGCGGGGGGACCTACGAGCAGTACTTC. It encodes CASSPLTSGGTYEQYF.

This clone has a single count. This chain connects TRBV7-9 to TRBJ2-1; 13 positions match TRBD2. The CDR3 runs 17 residues. Germline values: CDR1 SEHNR, CDR2 FQNEAQ (reference sequence). Trimming took 2 bases from V and 8 from J; bases not matched to a gene: 9. The CDR3 reads CASSLLQLAGGPDEQFF. DNA for the CDR3: TGTGCCAGCAGCTTACTCCAACTAGCGGGGGGGCCTGATGAGCAGTTCTTC.

V is TRBV6-5 and J is TRBJ2-2, with TRBD1 matching over 7 bases. This CDR3 spans 14 amino acids. V gave up 6 bases and J gave up 7 bases; unmatched junction bases: 8. CDR1 and CDR2 from the germline V gene are MNHEY and SVGAGI. CDR3 sequence (DNA): TGTGCCAGCAGGTTCGGGACAGTCGGCGGGGAGCTGTTTTTT. This codes for CASRFGTVGGELFF.

This chain connects TRBV11-1 to TRBJ2-3, with TRBD1 as a possible D gene (5 bases). This CDR3 spans 14 amino acids. V gave up 3 bases and J gave up 0 bases, with 7 bases separating them. Germline V gene lookup returns CDR1 SGHAT and CDR2 FQDESV (reference sequence). The CDR3 reads CASSFRQSTDTQYF. CDR3 coding DNA: TGTGCCAGCAGCTTCCGACAGAGCACAGATACGCAGTATTTT.

The gene calls are TRBV10-3 and TRBJ2-3; 8 positions match TRBD2. Germline trimming cut 7 bases from V and 10 bases from J; bases unmatched to any gene: 22. The germline CDR1 and CDR2 sequences are ENHRY and SYGVKD. The CDR3 is made up of 17 amino acids. DNA of the CDR3: TGTGCCATCAAGGATAAGGGGGAACTAGCGGTGATCAACGCGCAGTATTTT. Its protein product is CAIKDKGELAVINAQYF.

The CDR3 DNA follows: TGTGCCAGCAGTGTTGACAGGGGGGCGAGCACTGAAGCTTTCTTT. Protein: CASSVDRGASTEAFF. The V call is TRBV6-5, the J call TRBJ1-1, with 9 bases lining up with TRBD1. In germline, CDR1 is MNHEY, CDR2 SVGAGI. The CDR3 is 15 amino acids. After removal of 5 bases from V and 4 bases from J, the junction contained 8 bases not matched to a gene.

J is TRBJ1-1 and V is TRBV23-1; a possible D gene is TRBD1 (6 bases). TRBV23-1 has ORF status, its function being uncertain. The CDR3 extends over 15 amino acids. V dropped 5 bases and J dropped 0 bases, with 13 bases sitting between them. The CDR3 loop reads CASSWRGRVNTEAFF. For the CDR3, the DNA is TGCGCCAGCAGTTGGCGGGGGCGCGTGAACACTGAAGCTTTCTTT.

This clone has just one count. The chain uses TRBV12-5 and TRBJ2-7; 11 bases are a match to TRBD1. The ends lost 3 bases at V and 6 bases at J; junction bases unmatched: 4. The CDR3 totals 14 residues. Germline CDR1 reads LGHNT; CDR2 reads FRNRAP. CDR3 sequence reads: CASGFSGTGGEQYF. The CDR3 DNA reads as TGTGCTAGTGGTTTTTCCGGGACAGGGGGCGAGCAGTACTTC. Complete variable domain (other parts from reference TRBV12-5 and TRBJ2-7): DARVTQTPRHKVTEMGQEVTMRCQPILGHNTVFWYRQTMMQGLELLAYFRNRAPLDDSGMPKDRFSAEMPDATLATLKIQPSEPRDSAVYFCASGFSGTGGEQYFGPGTRLTVT.

The CDR3 is CASTKGGNTEAFF. In DNA, the CDR3 is TGTGCCAGCACCAAAGGGGGGAACACTGAAGCTTTCTTT. The chain is built from TRBV27 and TRBJ1-1; a possible D gene is TRBD1 (6 bases). Trimming took 7 bases from V and 1 from J, leaving 10 bases between them. Germline lookup yields CDR1 MNHEY and CDR2 SMNVEV (reference sequence). The CDR3 totals 13 residues.

The rearrangement uses TRBV30 and TRBJ1-1; D is possibly TRBD1 (6 bases). The CDR3 sequence is 12 residues long. V was trimmed by 8 bases and J by 0 bases, leaving 10 bases between them. Germline values: CDR1 GTSNPN, CDR2 SVGIG (reference sequence). The CDR3 region has the DNA TGTGCCGGGGGACAACTGAACACTGAAGCTTTCTTT. It codes for CAGGQLNTEAFF.